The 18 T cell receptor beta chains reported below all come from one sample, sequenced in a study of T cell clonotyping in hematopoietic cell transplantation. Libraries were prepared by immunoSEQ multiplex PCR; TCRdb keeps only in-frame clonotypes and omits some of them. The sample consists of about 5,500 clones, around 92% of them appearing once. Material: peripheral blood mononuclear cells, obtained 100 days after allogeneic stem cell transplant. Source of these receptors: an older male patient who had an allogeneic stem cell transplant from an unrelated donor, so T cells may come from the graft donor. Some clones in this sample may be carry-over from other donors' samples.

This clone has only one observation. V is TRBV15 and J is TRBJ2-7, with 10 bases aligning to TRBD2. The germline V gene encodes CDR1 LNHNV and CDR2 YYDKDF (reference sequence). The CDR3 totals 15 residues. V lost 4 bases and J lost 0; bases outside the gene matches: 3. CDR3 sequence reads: CATSTASGSSYEQYF. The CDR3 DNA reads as TGTGCCACCAGCACCGCTAGCGGGAGCTCCTACGAGCAGTACTTC.

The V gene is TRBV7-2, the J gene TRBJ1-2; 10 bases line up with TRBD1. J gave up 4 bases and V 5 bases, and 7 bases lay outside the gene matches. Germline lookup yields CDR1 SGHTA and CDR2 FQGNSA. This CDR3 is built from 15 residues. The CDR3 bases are TGTGCCAGCAGCACTGGGACAGGGGTCCTCTATGGCTACACCTTC. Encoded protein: CASSTGTGVLYGYTF.

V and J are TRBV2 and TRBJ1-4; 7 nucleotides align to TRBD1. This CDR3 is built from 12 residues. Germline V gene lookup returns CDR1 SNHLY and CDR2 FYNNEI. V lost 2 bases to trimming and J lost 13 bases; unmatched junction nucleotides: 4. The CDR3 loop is CASSEQGEGLFF. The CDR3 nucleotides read TGTGCCAGCAGTGAACAGGGGGAAGGACTGTTTTTT.

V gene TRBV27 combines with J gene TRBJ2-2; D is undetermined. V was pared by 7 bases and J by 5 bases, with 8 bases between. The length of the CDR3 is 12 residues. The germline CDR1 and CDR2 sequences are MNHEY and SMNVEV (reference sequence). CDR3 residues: CASNGRTGELFF. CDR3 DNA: TGTGCCAGCAACGGCCGGACCGGGGAGCTGTTTTTT.

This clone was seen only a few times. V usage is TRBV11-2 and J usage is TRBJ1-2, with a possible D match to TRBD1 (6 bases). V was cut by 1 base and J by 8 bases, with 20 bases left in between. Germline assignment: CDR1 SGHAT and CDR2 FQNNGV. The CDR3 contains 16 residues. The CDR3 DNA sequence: TGTGCCAGCAGCTTAGCACCACAGGGTTTTCTCTCGGGCTACACCTTC. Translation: CASSLAPQGFLSGYTF.

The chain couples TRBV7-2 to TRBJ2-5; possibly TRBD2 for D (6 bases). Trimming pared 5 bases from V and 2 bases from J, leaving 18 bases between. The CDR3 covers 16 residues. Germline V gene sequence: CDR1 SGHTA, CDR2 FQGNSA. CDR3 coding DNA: TGTGCCAGCAGCGGGCCGCGGGAAGGTAATCAAGAGACCCAGTACTTC. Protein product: CASSGPREGNQETQYF.

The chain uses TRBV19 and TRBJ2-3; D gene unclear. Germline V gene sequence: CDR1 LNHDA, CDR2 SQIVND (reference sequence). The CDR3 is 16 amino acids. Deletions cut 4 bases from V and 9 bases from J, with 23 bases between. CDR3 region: CASSKLWEREWMTQYF. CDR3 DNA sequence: TGTGCCAGTAGTAAGTTGTGGGAACGTGAGTGGATGACGCAGTATTTT.

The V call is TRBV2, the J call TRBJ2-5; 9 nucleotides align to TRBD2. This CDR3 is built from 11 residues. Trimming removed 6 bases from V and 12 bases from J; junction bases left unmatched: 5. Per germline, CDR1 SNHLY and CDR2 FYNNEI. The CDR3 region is CASRGTSPKYF. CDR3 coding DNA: TGTGCCAGCAGGGGGACTAGCCCTAAGTACTTC.

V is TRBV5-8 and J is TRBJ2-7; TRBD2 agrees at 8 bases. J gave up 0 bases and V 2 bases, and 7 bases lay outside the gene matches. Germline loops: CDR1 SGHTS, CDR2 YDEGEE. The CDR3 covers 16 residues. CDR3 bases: TGTGCCAGCAGCTTCTTAGGCGGGAGGAGCTCCTACGAGCAGTACTTC. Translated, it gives CASSFLGGRSSYEQYF.

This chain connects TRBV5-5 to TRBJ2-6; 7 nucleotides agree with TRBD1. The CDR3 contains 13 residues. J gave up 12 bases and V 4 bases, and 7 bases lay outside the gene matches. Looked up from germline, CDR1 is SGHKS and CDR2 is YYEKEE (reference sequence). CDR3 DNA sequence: TGTGCCAGCAGCCAGGGGACAGCAACCGTCCTGACTTTC. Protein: CASSQGTATVLTF.

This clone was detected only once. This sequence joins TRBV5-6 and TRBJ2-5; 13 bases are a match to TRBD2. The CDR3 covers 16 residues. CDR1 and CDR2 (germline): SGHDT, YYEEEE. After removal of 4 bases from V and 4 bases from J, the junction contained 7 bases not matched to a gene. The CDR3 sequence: CASSQLAGGPGETQYF. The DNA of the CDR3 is TGTGCCAGCAGCCAACTAGCGGGAGGGCCGGGAGAGACCCAGTACTTC.

The CDR3 DNA follows: TGTGCCAGCAGTCCACCTTCTAGCGGTAACACAGATACGCAGTATTTT. Translation gives CASSPPSSGNTDTQYF. The genes are TRBV28 and TRBJ2-3; 7 nucleotides agree with TRBD2. With 5 bases clipped from V and 2 bases from J, the junction kept 10 bases outside the gene matches. This CDR3 contains 16 residues. Germline V gene sequence: CDR1 MDHEN, CDR2 SYDVKM.

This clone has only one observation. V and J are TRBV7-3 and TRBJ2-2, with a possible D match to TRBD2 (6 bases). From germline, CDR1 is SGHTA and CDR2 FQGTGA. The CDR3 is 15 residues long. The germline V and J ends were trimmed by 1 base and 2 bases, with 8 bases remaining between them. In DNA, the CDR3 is TGTGCCAGCAGCTTAATCGCGGGAAACACCGGGGAGCTGTTTTTT. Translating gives CASSLIAGNTGELFF. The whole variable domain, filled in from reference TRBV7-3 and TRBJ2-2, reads GAGVSQTPSNKVTEKGKYVELRCDPISGHTALYWYRQSLGQGPEFLIYFQGTGAADDSGLPNDRFFAVRPEGSVSTLKIQRTERGDSAVYLCASSLIAGNTGELFFGEGSRLTVL.

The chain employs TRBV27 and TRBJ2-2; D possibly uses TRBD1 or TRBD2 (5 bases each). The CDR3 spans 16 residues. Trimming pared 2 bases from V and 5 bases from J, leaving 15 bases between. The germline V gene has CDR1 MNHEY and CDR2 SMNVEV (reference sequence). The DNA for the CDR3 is TGTGCCAGCAGTTTAGGCCCAGGGAGAAGGACCGGGGAGCTGTTTTTT. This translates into CASSLGPGRRTGELFF.

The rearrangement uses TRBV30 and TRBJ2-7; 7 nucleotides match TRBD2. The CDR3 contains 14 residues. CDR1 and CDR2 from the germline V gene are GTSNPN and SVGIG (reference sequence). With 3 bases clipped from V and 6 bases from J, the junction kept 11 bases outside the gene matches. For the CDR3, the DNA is TGTGCCTGGAGCGGGACTAACTTAGGAAGCGAGCAGTACTTC. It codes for CAWSGTNLGSEQYF.

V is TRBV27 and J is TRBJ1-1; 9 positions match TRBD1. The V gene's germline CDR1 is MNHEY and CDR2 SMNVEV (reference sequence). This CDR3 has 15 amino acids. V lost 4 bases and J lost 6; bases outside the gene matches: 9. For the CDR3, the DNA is TGTGCCAGCAGTTCACAGGGGGCTATTCAGGCTGAAGCTTTCTTT. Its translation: CASSSQGAIQAEAFF.

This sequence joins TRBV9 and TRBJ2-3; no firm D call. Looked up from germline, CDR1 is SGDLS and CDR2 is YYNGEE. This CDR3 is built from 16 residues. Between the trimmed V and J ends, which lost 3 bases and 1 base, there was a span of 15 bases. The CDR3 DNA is TGTGCCAGCAGCGCGGAAGGTAACAGTCGCACAGATACGCAGTATTTT. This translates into CASSAEGNSRTDTQYF.

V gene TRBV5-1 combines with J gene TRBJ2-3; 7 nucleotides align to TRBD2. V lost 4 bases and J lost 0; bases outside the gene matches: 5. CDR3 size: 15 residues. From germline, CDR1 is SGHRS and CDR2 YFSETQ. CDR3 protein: CASSTYSGSTDTQYF. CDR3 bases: TGCGCCAGCAGCACATATAGCGGGAGCACAGATACGCAGTATTTT. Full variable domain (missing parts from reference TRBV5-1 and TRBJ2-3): KAGVTQTPRYLIKTRGQQVTLSCSPISGHRSVSWYQQTPGQGLQFLFEYFSETQRNKGNFPGRFSGRQFSNSRSEMNVSTLELGDSALYLCASSTYSGSTDTQYFGPGTRLTVL.